The source of this T cell receptor beta chain is a study of cytomegalovirus exposure and HLA in healthy donors. V was pared by 0 bases and J by 2 bases, with 10 bases between. The V gene's germline CDR1 is SGHRS and CDR2 YFSETQ. CDR3 length: 15 residues. PCR used 60 Vbeta primers and 13 Jbeta primers. TCRdb's copy holds only in-frame clones and misses some; the assay was immunoSEQ multiplex PCR. Seen here are 120,000 or so clones, 65% to 85% observed once, and the top ten hold more than 3%. This clone appeared once. V gene TRBV5-1 combines with J gene TRBJ2-3, with D perhaps matching TRBD1 (6 bases). The clonotype comes from a man aged 18-30 years in good health and CMV-seropositive. The sample consisted of PBMCs. The CDR3 loop reads CASSLGTANTDTQYF. The CDR3 nucleotides are TGCGCCAGCAGCTTGGGGACAGCTAACACAGATACGCAGTATTTT.